The rows below give T cell receptor beta chains drawn from one sample of a study of radiotherapy plus CTLA-4 blockade in lung cancer. Repertoires were generated with immunoSEQ multiplex PCR, while TCRdb's copy carries only in-frame clones and drops some. Among around 82,000 clones, around nine tenths were seen once, and the ten largest hold 16%. This specimen consisted of peripheral blood, obtained from a patient treated with radiotherapy plus ipilimumab. The source is a human donor with non-small cell lung cancer that progressed on radiotherapy plus ipilimumab. CDR3s leave out the opening cysteine and the closing phenylalanine or tryptophan.

j_call,cdr3_length,v_call,cdr3_aa
TRBJ1-1,13,TRBV5-1,ASSSDRATNTEAF
TRBJ1-5,11,TRBV5-4,ASSNWTLGPQH
TRBJ2-2,12,TRBV18,ASSQQDNTGELF
TRBJ2-1,13,TRBV9,ASSVGQSSYNEQF
TRBJ2-4,14,TRBV4-2,ASSQGDRAIGNIQY
TRBJ2-1,14,TRBV4-2,ASSLFSGSEYNEQF
TRBJ2-7,11,TRBV30,ACDRTSSYEQY
TRBJ2-5,12,TRBV7-9,ASRTGTPPETQY
TRBJ2-1,10,TRBV7-9,ASSLIDGEQF
TRBJ1-3,11,TRBV6-1,ASIRQAWDTIY
TRBJ1-1,12,TRBV11-3,ASSLGGASAEAF
TRBJ2-3,9,TRBV7-9,ASSSTDTQY
TRBJ2-7,14,TRBV11-2,ASSLGGTGKTYEQY
TRBJ1-5,12,TRBV4-3,ASSQEAGGQPQH
TRBJ1-5,13,TRBV5-1,ASSFGAADNQPQH
TRBJ2-3,13,TRBV19,ASGSGGGGTDTQY
TRBJ1-1,13,TRBV2,ASSGGRGRNTEAF
TRBJ1-1,12,TRBV5-1,ASSFFASGTEAF
TRBJ1-5,15,TRBV15,ATSRDRPLLKSQPQH
TRBJ1-1,15,TRBV27,ASSLYTPGVFDAEAF
TRBJ2-1,13,TRBV2,ASSGGSGGYNEQF
TRBJ1-2,10,TRBV2,ASTTANYGYT
TRBJ2-5,13,TRBV7-2,ASSLYSGREETQY
TRBJ2-1,13,TRBV18,ASSPPSVVGNEQF
TRBJ2-2,12,TRBV7-9,ASSPSHGTGELF
TRBJ1-2,11,TRBV25-1,ASRTGRDYGYT
TRBJ2-7,13,TRBV12-5,ASGLVGGSVYEQY
TRBJ2-5,11,TRBV27,ASRQNRGETQY
TRBJ1-1,13,TRBV2,ASSGEGARVGKAF
TRBJ1-2,12,TRBV29-1,SVGRSGSDYGYT
TRBJ1-1,10,TRBV29-1,SVDIVNTEAF
TRBJ2-7,12,TRBV18,ASSPSGTAYEQY
TRBJ1-2,11,TRBV15,ATSRPGWYGYT
TRBJ1-2,16,TRBV15,ATSRVRGQSTTNYGYT
TRBJ2-5,10,TRBV11-1,ASSLAGGTQY
TRBJ1-2,11,TRBV28,ASGRVANYGYT
TRBJ2-7,12,TRBV6-6,ASSWGSGAYEQY
TRBJ1-3,14,TRBV18,ASSPLGIATGNTIY
TRBJ2-7,12,TRBV25-1,ASSEGGVTYEQY
TRBJ1-2,13,TRBV7-2,ASSLGGRESEGYT
TRBJ1-2,11,TRBV12-5,ASGLGGGYGYT
TRBJ2-2,13,TRBV4-1,ASSQGPLSTGELF
TRBJ1-6,11,TRBV11-2,ASSLGSNSPLH
TRBJ2-2,13,TRBV5-1,ASSLSAMNTGELF